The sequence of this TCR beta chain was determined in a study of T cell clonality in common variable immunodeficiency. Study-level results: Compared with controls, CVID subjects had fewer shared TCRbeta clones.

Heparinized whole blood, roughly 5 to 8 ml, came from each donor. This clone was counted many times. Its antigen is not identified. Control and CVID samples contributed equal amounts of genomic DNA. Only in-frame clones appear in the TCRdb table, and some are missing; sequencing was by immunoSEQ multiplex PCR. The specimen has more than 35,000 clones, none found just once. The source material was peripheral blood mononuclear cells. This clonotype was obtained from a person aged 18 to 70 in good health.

The CDR3 bases that were read are TGTGCCACCAGCAGGCCTTACCAGGGGGTAGGGGAG. Translated, it gives CATSRPYQGVGE. The whole CDR3 protein is CATSRPYQGVGELFF. The V gene is TRBV15, the J gene TRBJ2-2, with 7 bases that match TRBD1. The CDR3 end lies 3 residues beyond the end of the read and is filled in from the germline J gene. Germline V lookup: CDR1 LNHNV, CDR2 YYDKDF (reference sequence). This CDR3 contains 15 residues. With V trimmed by 3 bases and J by 8 bases, 9 bases remained unmatched.